This entry lists 26 T cell receptor beta chains sequenced from one sample in a study of cytomegalovirus exposure and HLA in healthy donors. The PCR made use of 60 Vbeta and 13 Jbeta primers. Sequencing used immunoSEQ multiplex PCR; TCRdb keeps in-frame clones, though not all of them. This sample contains tens of thousands of clones. Material for sequencing was PBMCs. These receptors all come from a man aged 25 to 40 in good health and CMV-seropositive.

The chain has TRBV30 and TRBJ2-3; no clear D gene. Germline-derived CDR1 and CDR2 are GTSNPN and SVGIG (reference sequence). This CDR3 is 12 amino acids long. V was pared by 0 bases and J by 3 bases, with 4 bases between. The CDR3 sequence is CAWSVITDTQYF. In nucleotides, the CDR3 is TGTGCCTGGAGTGTAATAACAGATACGCAGTATTTT.

The genes are TRBV5-1 and TRBJ2-7; D uncertain. The CDR3 length is 15 residues. CDR1 is SGHRS, CDR2 YFSETQ, per germline. V lost 5 bases and J 3 bases, leaving 18 bases between the germline ends. CDR3 amino acids: CASSYPERARYEQYF. The CDR3 DNA sequence: TGCGCCAGCAGTTATCCCGAAAGAGCCCGCTACGAGCAGTACTTC.

The rearrangement links TRBV6-1 to TRBJ2-2; no clear D. This CDR3 is built from 14 residues. V shed 2 bases and J shed 6 bases, with 10 bases lying between them. The V gene's germline CDR1 is MNHNS and CDR2 SASEGT. The CDR3 protein is CASSEMEQSGELFF. In nucleotides, the CDR3 is TGTGCCAGCAGTGAAATGGAACAGTCCGGGGAGCTGTTTTTT.

The gene calls are TRBV10-3 and TRBJ2-7, with TRBD1 matching over 12 bases. The CDR3 has 16 residues. V trimming: 8 bases; J trimming: 2 bases; junction bases outside the gene matches: 10. Germline V CDR1 and CDR2: ENHRY, SYGVKD. The CDR3 sequence: CAIAPGTGGPTYEQYF. In DNA form, the CDR3 reads TGTGCCATCGCCCCCGGGACAGGGGGCCCCACCTACGAGCAGTACTTC.

This chain joins TRBV5-4 and TRBJ2-5, with D maybe TRBD2 (6 bases). The germline V gene has CDR1 SGHNT and CDR2 YYREEE (reference sequence). The ends were cut back, 0 bases at V and 3 bases at J, with 12 bases in the middle. This CDR3 has 15 residues. The CDR3 DNA follows: TGTGCCAGCAGCTTGGATACGGGGGTCGAAGAGACCCAGTACTTC. This translates into CASSLDTGVEETQYF.

The chain has TRBV12-2 and TRBJ2-5; TRBD1, the table's D call, lacks a check against the DNA. TRBV12-2 is recorded as a pseudogene. This CDR3 is 19 amino acids long. As DNA, the CDR3 is TGTGCAAGTCGCTTAGAGGCACAGGGTCCTCGGACCAAGCGAGAGACCCAGTACTTC. This translates into CASRLEAQGPRTKRETQYF.

CDR3 sequence (DNA): TGTGCCAGCAGCTTAAGTTCTGGGCCAAGGGCTTTCTTT. Amino acids: CASSLSSGPRAFF. V gene TRBV5-6 combines with J gene TRBJ1-1; no clear D. Trimming pared 2 bases from V and 11 bases from J, leaving 16 bases between. Germline V gene data show CDR1 as SGHDT and CDR2 as YYEEEE. The CDR3 totals 13 residues.

V and J are TRBV14 and TRBJ2-7; D possibly corresponds to TRBD2 (5 bases). Per germline, CDR1 SGHDN and CDR2 FVKESK. The CDR3 covers 15 residues. Deletions cut 0 bases from V and 4 bases from J, with 13 bases between. The CDR3 DNA sequence: TGTGCCAGCAGCCAAGATGGAACTAGAATGTACGAGCAGTACTTC. Amino acid sequence: CASSQDGTRMYEQYF. The variable domain in full, completed from reference TRBV14 and TRBJ2-7, reads EAGVTQFPSHSVIEKGQTVTLRCDPISGHDNLYWYRRVMGKEIKFLLHFVKESKQDESGMPNNRFLAERTGGTYSTLKVQPAELEDSGVYFCASSQDGTRMYEQYFGPGTRLTVT.

CDR3 sequence reads: CASSARDVGETQYF. CDR3 nucleotides: TGCGCCAGCAGCGCGCGGGATGTCGGGGAGACCCAGTACTTC. The V gene is TRBV5-1, the J gene TRBJ2-5; a weak D match, TRBD2 (6 bases). Germline CDR1 SGHRS, CDR2 YFSETQ. V was shortened by 4 bases and J by 5 bases, with 15 bases between the two germline ends. The CDR3 loop spans 14 amino acids. Filled out from reference TRBV5-1 and TRBJ2-5, the complete variable domain reads KAGVTQTPRYLIKTRGQQVTLSCSPISGHRSVSWYQQTPGQGLQFLFEYFSETQRNKGNFPGRFSGRQFSNSRSEMNVSTLELGDSALYLCASSARDVGETQYFGPGTRLLVL.

The rearrangement uses TRBV19 and TRBJ2-2, with D maybe TRBD1 (7 bases). Germline lookup yields CDR1 LNHDA and CDR2 SQIVND (reference sequence). Deletions cut 9 bases from V and 2 bases from J, with 16 bases between. The length of the CDR3 is 15 residues. The chain's CDR3 is CASRRDSSNTGELFF. The CDR3 DNA follows: TGTGCCAGCAGGAGGGACAGTTCTAACACCGGGGAGCTGTTTTTT.

V is TRBV7-9 and J is TRBJ2-5, with no clear D. The CDR3 is 14 residues long. From germline, CDR1 is SEHNR and CDR2 FQNEAQ (reference sequence). V lost 4 bases and J lost 2, with 11 bases in between. CDR3 sequence reads: CASSSQIIQETQYF. The CDR3 DNA is TGTGCCAGCAGCTCACAAATAATTCAAGAGACCCAGTACTTC.

The chain couples TRBV2 to TRBJ1-1; D might be TRBD1 (5 bases). CDR1 SNHLY and CDR2 FYNNEI come from the germline V gene. V was trimmed by 1 base and J by 6 bases, leaving 18 bases between them. This CDR3 is built from 16 residues. The CDR3 DNA reads as TGTGCCAGCAGTGAAGAGGTCCGAGGGACTGGGGCTGAAGCTTTCTTT. Its protein is CASSEEVRGTGAEAFF.

V usage is TRBV11-3 and J usage is TRBJ2-7, with TRBD2 matching over 7 bases. This CDR3 has 14 amino acids. V lost 2 bases and J lost 2; bases outside the gene matches: 3. Germline V lookup: CDR1 SGHNT, CDR2 YENEEA. For the CDR3, the DNA is TGTGCCAGCAGCTTAAGCGGGACCGCCTACGAGCAGTACTTC. Encoded protein: CASSLSGTAYEQYF.

The chain has TRBV2 and TRBJ2-5; D gene ambiguous. Germline V gives CDR1 SNHLY, CDR2 FYNNEI. V dropped 5 bases and J dropped 4 bases, with 5 bases sitting between them. The CDR3 runs 11 residues. The CDR3 region has the DNA TGTGCCAGCAGTCCTATAGAGACCCAGTACTTC. Its protein product is CASSPIETQYF.

On this clone: A read error may produce the germline difference seen at one junction end. The sample has other DNA sequences that encode this CDR3 too. The V call is TRBV28, the J call TRBJ1-6, with a possible D match to TRBD1 (6 bases). Germline CDR1 and CDR2: MDHEN and SYDVKM. This CDR3 is built from 11 residues. CDR3 residues: CASTAGDPLHF. CDR3 in DNA: TGTGCCAGTACGGCAGGGGATCCCCTACACTTT.

The J gene is TRBJ1-1, the V gene TRBV7-2; D possibly corresponds to TRBD1 (5 bases). The CDR3 is 18 residues long. V gave up 5 bases and J gave up 4 bases, with 26 bases separating them. The germline V gene encodes CDR1 SGHTA and CDR2 FQGNSA. CDR3 in DNA: TGTGCCAGCAGCCCAACCGTGGGGGGAGCGGGGAAAGCCACTGAAGCTTTCTTT. Translated, it gives CASSPTVGGAGKATEAFF.

The chain joins TRBV6-1 to TRBJ2-7, with TRBD1 matching over 7 bases. V shed 4 bases, J shed 3 bases, and the junction held 6 bases outside the gene matches. This CDR3 comprises 14 residues. The germline CDR1 and CDR2 sequences are MNHNS and SASEGT. Here the CDR3 DNA reads TGTGCCAGCAGTGCTCCGGGACAGAACTACGAGCAGTACTTC. This gives the protein CASSAPGQNYEQYF.

The chain links TRBV4-1 to TRBJ2-1; D is unclear. In germline, CDR1 is MGHRA, CDR2 YSYEKL. V lost 3 bases and J lost 5, with 14 bases in between. The CDR3 has 15 amino acids. The CDR3 DNA reads TGCGCCAGCAGCCAGGATCCCCGGAGCCACAATGAGCAGTTCTTC. It translates to CASSQDPRSHNEQFF.

The chain is built from TRBV6-1 and TRBJ1-6; 9 bases map to TRBD1. Germline loops: CDR1 MNHNS, CDR2 SASEGT. The CDR3 is 14 amino acids. The V and J ends lost 5 bases and 8 bases, in that order; junction bases with no gene match: 4. CDR3 region: CASSPDRGYSPLHF. The DNA of the CDR3 is TGTGCCAGCAGTCCGGACAGGGGTTATTCACCCCTCCACTTT.

The chain recombines TRBV6-1 with TRBJ2-7, with D possibly matching TRBD1 (6 bases). This CDR3 region has 17 residues. Germline V gene sequence: CDR1 MNHNS, CDR2 SASEGT. V was cut by 4 bases and J by 3 bases, with 22 bases left in between. CDR3 region: CASSADREIPLSYEQYF. The CDR3 DNA reads as TGTGCCAGCAGTGCGGACAGAGAGATCCCCTTAAGCTACGAGCAGTACTTC.

The rearrangement uses TRBV4-1 and TRBJ1-2, with no clear D. The CDR3 runs to 11 residues. V dropped 1 base and J dropped 7 bases, with 4 bases sitting between them. Germline loops: CDR1 MGHRA, CDR2 YSYEKL. The CDR3 spells CASSQARGYTF. CDR3 DNA: TGCGCCAGCAGCCAAGCTCGTGGCTACACCTTC.

The J gene is TRBJ2-3, the V gene TRBV11-3, with 11 bases aligning to TRBD2. Germline assignment: CDR1 SGHNT and CDR2 YENEEA. The CDR3 is 16 residues long. With V trimmed by 1 base and J by 6 bases, 6 bases remained unmatched. DNA of the CDR3: TGTGCCAGCAGCTTAGTTCATAGCGGGAGGGGGGATACGCAGTATTTT. Its translation is CASSLVHSGRGDTQYF.

The chain employs TRBV7-3 and TRBJ2-7, with D possibly being TRBD2 (5 bases). CDR1 and CDR2 from the germline V gene are SGHTA and FQGTGA. The CDR3 sequence is 14 residues long. V was clipped by 5 bases and J by 4 bases, with 15 bases between them. CDR3 in DNA: TGTGCCAGCAGCAGCGGACCTAATGAGTACGAGCAGTACTTC. Amino acids: CASSSGPNEYEQYF. Full variable domain (rest looked up from reference TRBV7-3 and TRBJ2-7): GAGVSQTPSNKVTEKGKYVELRCDPISGHTALYWYRQSLGQGPEFLIYFQGTGAADDSGLPNDRFFAVRPEGSVSTLKIQRTERGDSAVYLCASSSGPNEYEQYFGPGTRLTVT.

The CDR3 protein is CASSITGTYSYEQYF. Written as DNA, the CDR3 is TGCGCCAGCAGTATTACAGGGACCTACTCCTACGAGCAGTACTTC. The chain recombines TRBV5-1 with TRBJ2-7; maybe TRBD1 (6 bases). The germline gives CDR1 SGHRS, CDR2 YFSETQ. This CDR3 is 15 amino acids long. V was shortened by 5 bases and J by 0 bases, with 15 bases between the two germline ends.

The chain links TRBV9 to TRBJ2-7; 8 nucleotides line up with TRBD1. Germline V gene lookup returns CDR1 SGDLS and CDR2 YYNGEE. Trimming took 1 base from V and 5 from J; bases not matched to a gene: 8. The CDR3 sequence is 15 residues long. The DNA for the CDR3 is TGTGCCAGCAGCGTAAGGGCAGGGGGCATCGACGAGCAGTACTTC. As protein: CASSVRAGGIDEQYF.

The V gene is TRBV7-9, the J gene TRBJ2-1; maybe TRBD2 (6 bases). Germline V lookup: CDR1 SEHNR, CDR2 FQNEAQ (reference sequence). The V end was cut by 3 bases, the J end by 0 bases, with 9 bases between. This CDR3 region has 15 residues. The CDR3 bases are TGTGCCAGCAGCTTTCGGGGGAGCTCCTACAATGAGCAGTTCTTC. Translation: CASSFRGSSYNEQFF.